This is a list of T cell receptor beta chains from one sample in a study of graft-versus-host responses after intestinal transplantation. For these TCRs, the target antigens are not known. Profiling relied on immunoSEQ multiplex PCR, and the TCRdb table lists in-frame clones only, not all of them. Among 99,000 or so clones listed, more than 75% were seen once. Sequenced material: unstimulated CD4+ T cells sorted from spleen or lymph node cells, taken before intestinal transplant. These receptors all stem from a human donor who received an intestinal transplant. CDR3s include the opening cysteine and the closing phenylalanine or tryptophan. A D gene is named only where the DNA matches it firmly. Clone size is not always given. Where it is, it says once, few, many or a class for expanded clones.

TGTGCCAGCAGTTATTCCCAGGGGGCGAGTAATTCACCCCTCCACTTT | CASSYSQGASNSPLHF | TRBD1 | TRBV6-6 | - | TRBJ1-6
TGTGCCAGCAGACGCGGGACAGCCTCCTACGAGCAGTACTTC | CASRRGTASYEQYF | - | TRBV6-5 | - | TRBJ2-7
TGTGCCATCAGAGAGGGGGTCCATTCCACTGAAGCTTTCTTT | CAIREGVHSTEAFF | - | TRBV10-3 | - | TRBJ1-1
TGTGCCAGCTCACCACGGGAGGCACAGGGGGGTACTGAAGCTTTCTTT | CASSPREAQGGTEAFF | TRBD1 | TRBV18 | - | TRBJ1-1
TGTGCCAGCAGTTCTGTCCGAAAGGGGGACACCGGGGAGCTGTTTTTT | CASSSVRKGDTGELFF | - | TRBV6-5 | - | TRBJ2-2
TGCGCCAGCAGCCCACCTGACAGGGCGGCGACAGATACGCAGTATTTT | CASSPPDRAATDTQYF | TRBD1 | TRBV5-1 | - | TRBJ2-3
TGTGCCAGCAGCGTAGGAGGTCGGACAGTTACAAATGAAAAACTGTTTTTT | CASSVGGRTVTNEKLFF | - | TRBV9 | - | TRBJ1-4
TGTGCCAGCAGTTACAGGGGGGGCTACGAGCAGTACTTC | CASSYRGGYEQYF | - | TRBV6-5 | once | TRBJ2-7
TGTGCCAGCACCTCCGACAGGGTCGGGGGTCCGCCCCAGCATTTT | CASTSDRVGGPPQHF | TRBD1 | TRBV2 | - | TRBJ1-5
TGTGCCAGCGGTACGAGGGGAGGAACTGAAGCTTTCTTT | CASGTRGGTEAFF | - | TRBV2 | - | TRBJ1-1
TGCAGTGCTAGACAAAGTTACGAGCAGTACTTC | CSARQSYEQYF | - | TRBV20-1 | - | TRBJ2-7
TGCGCCAGCAGCCAAGAGGGGGCCACGGGTGGCAATCAGCCCCAGCATTTT | CASSQEGATGGNQPQHF | - | TRBV4-1 | once | TRBJ1-5
TGCGCCAGCAGACTAGCGGGAGTCAACACCGGGGAGCTGTTTTTT | CASRLAGVNTGELFF | TRBD2 | TRBV10-2 | - | TRBJ2-2
TGCGCCAGCTCGGACAACAACTATGGCTACACCTTC | CASSDNNYGYTF | - | TRBV5-1 | once | TRBJ1-2
TGTGCCAGTATGGGACTAGCGGACACAGATACGCAGTATTTT | CASMGLADTDTQYF | TRBD2 | TRBV19 | - | TRBJ2-3
TGTGCCAGCAGCTTTCGACAGGGGGCGGCAGATACGCAGTATTTT | CASSFRQGAADTQYF | TRBD1 | TRBV5-6 | - | TRBJ2-3
TGTGCCAGCAGTTACTGGCTCTCCTACGAGCAGTACTTC | CASSYWLSYEQYF | - | TRBV6-6 | once | TRBJ2-7
TGTGCCAGCTGCACTTGGGGCGAGACCCAGTACTTC | CASCTWGETQYF | - | TRBV2 | - | TRBJ2-5
TGTGCCAGCTCCGCCGCCGTGGACAGAAACTACGAGCAGTACTTC | CASSAAVDRNYEQYF | - | TRBV18 | - | TRBJ2-7
TGTGCCAGCAGCCCCGGACTTCGGGGTTCCCTCTACGAGCAGTACTTC | CASSPGLRGSLYEQYF | - | TRBV9 | - | TRBJ2-7
TGTGCCAGCAGGCAGGGGGCGAGAGCAGATACGCAGTATTTT | CASRQGARADTQYF | TRBD1 | TRBV6-1 | - | TRBJ2-3
TGTGCCAGCAGTTTATCTACAGGGAGGTCCACCGGGGAGCTGTTTTTT | CASSLSTGRSTGELFF | - | TRBV27 | - | TRBJ2-2
TGTGCCAGCACCCAAGGGGGGGCAGGTTCTGGAAACACCATATATTTT | CASTQGGAGSGNTIYF | - | TRBV6-6 | - | TRBJ1-3
TGTGCCAGCAGCTCCAGCCCTAGCGGGGGGTTAAATGAGCAGTTCTTC | CASSSSPSGGLNEQFF | TRBD2 | TRBV9 | few | TRBJ2-1
TGCGCCAGCAGCCTCGTCGGAGTGACTAGCGGGGCCGAAACCCAGTACTTC | CASSLVGVTSGAETQYF | TRBD2 | TRBV4-1 | - | TRBJ2-5
TGCGCCAGCAGTAAAGGGGCCATGGTATCGGTCTTC | CASSKGAMVSVF | - | TRBV23-1 | - | TRBJ2-1
TGTGCAAGTCGCTCGGTAGCTTTCTTT | CASRSVAFF | - | TRBV12-2 | - | TRBJ1-1
TGTGCCAGCAGTTTGCAGGGGGAGAAAGCTGGGGCTAACGTCCTGACTTTC | CASSLQGEKAGANVLTF | TRBD1 | TRBV27 | - | TRBJ2-6
TGTGCCAGCAGCTTAACAGGGGGGAGGCCCCAGCATTTT | CASSLTGGRPQHF | - | TRBV7-3 | - | TRBJ1-5
TGTGCCAGCAGCTTTACACCGACACAGGCCTACGAGCAGTACTTC | CASSFTPTQAYEQYF | - | TRBV7-6 | - | TRBJ2-7
TGTGCCAGCAGCGTGTTCGTTAGCGGGAGCTCATACAATGAGCAGTTCTTC | CASSVFVSGSSYNEQFF | TRBD2 | TRBV9 | - | TRBJ2-1
TGTGCCAGTAGTATGGTCCGCAACCCTAATGAAAAACTGTTTTTT | CASSMVRNPNEKLFF | - | TRBV19 | - | TRBJ1-4
TGTGCCAGCTCACCACTGGGAAATAATTCACCCCTCCACTTT | CASSPLGNNSPLHF | - | TRBV18 | once | TRBJ1-6
TGTGCCAGCAGCTCTCGGGGCACCGGGGAGCTGTTTTTT | CASSSRGTGELFF | - | TRBV11-2 | - | TRBJ2-2
TGTGCCAGCAGTGACAGGGTCCAATGGGGCTATGGCTACACCTTC | CASSDRVQWGYGYTF | - | TRBV2 | - | TRBJ1-2
TGTGCCTGGAGTGTTGGGTCGGGACTAGCGGGAGTGACCCAGTACTTC | CAWSVGSGLAGVTQYF | TRBD2 | TRBV30 | - | TRBJ2-5
TGTGCCAGCAGTTTACCGACAGGGGCCCACCCTTACAACGAGCAGTACTTC | CASSLPTGAHPYNEQYF | TRBD1 | TRBV28 | - | TRBJ2-7
TGTGCCAGCAGCTCGGGACAGGGAGACTATGGCTACACCTTC | CASSSGQGDYGYTF | TRBD1 | TRBV6-1 | - | TRBJ1-2
TGTGCTGGGGAGACCCAGTACTTC | CAGETQYF | - | TRBV28 | - | TRBJ2-5
TGTGCCAGCAGCTTAGGGCGGATAGCGGGAGGAGTTCACGAGCAGTACTTC | CASSLGRIAGGVHEQYF | TRBD2 | TRBV7-9 | - | TRBJ2-7
TGTGCCAGCAGTGTCACAGTAGGAGATACGCAGTATTTT | CASSVTVGDTQYF | - | TRBV6-4 | - | TRBJ2-3
TGTGCCAGCAGCGTAGCTACTTTCAGGAGGGAGATGCTCACAGATACGCAGTATTTT | CASSVATFRREMLTDTQYF | - | TRBV9 | - | TRBJ2-3
TGTGCCAGCAGGACCGGGACAATGAATTCACCCCTCCACTTT | CASRTGTMNSPLHF | - | TRBV2 | - | TRBJ1-6
TGTGCCAGCAGCCAGGGACAGAAGAACACTGAAGCTTTCTTT | CASSQGQKNTEAFF | TRBD1 | TRBV5-4 | few | TRBJ1-1
TGCGCCATAAGACTAGCGGGAGGGCCTGACGAGCAGTACTTC | CAIRLAGGPDEQYF | TRBD2 | TRBV10-2 | - | TRBJ2-7
TGTGCCACCAGCAGAGATCGGATGAACACTGAAGCTTTCTTT | CATSRDRMNTEAFF | - | TRBV15 | - | TRBJ1-1
TGCGCCAGCAGCAATGCAGGTCCAGAGACCCAGTACTTC | CASSNAGPETQYF | - | TRBV5-1 | - | TRBJ2-5
TGTGCCAGCAGCGTGGACTACTCCTACAATGAGCAGTTCTTC | CASSVDYSYNEQFF | - | TRBV9 | - | TRBJ2-1
TGTGCCAGCAGCTTGCAGATGGCGAACACTGAAGCTTTCTTT | CASSLQMANTEAFF | - | TRBV7-9 | - | TRBJ1-1
TGTGCCAGCAGCGTGGGTCCATGGGGTGAACTGTTTTTT | CASSVGPWGELFF | - | TRBV9 | - | TRBJ1-4
TGCGCCAGCGCTCTCGGTAGGGACCGGTCCGGGGAGCTGTTTTTT | CASALGRDRSGELFF | - | TRBV5-1 | - | TRBJ2-2
TGTGCCAGCAGTGAATTTGGGGTTAATCAGCCCCAGCATTTT | CASSEFGVNQPQHF | - | TRBV25-1 | - | TRBJ1-5
TGTGCCAGCAGCCAAGATCGGGGACGCAGCAATCAGCCCCAGCATTTT | CASSQDRGRSNQPQHF | - | TRBV4-2 | - | TRBJ1-5
TGTGCCAGCAGTATGACACGTCCAACTAATGAAAAACTGTTTTTT | CASSMTRPTNEKLFF | - | TRBV6-1 | few | TRBJ1-4
TGTGCCAGCAGCTTGGGTTCCGCTGGCTACACCTTC | CASSLGSAGYTF | - | TRBV5-6 | - | TRBJ1-2
TGTGCCAGCAGCTCCCAGCGGGTTACCTACGAGCAGTACTTC | CASSSQRVTYEQYF | - | TRBV7-2 | - | TRBJ2-7
TGTGCCAGCAGCTTATGGGGCGGGTCAGATACGCAGTATTTT | CASSLWGGSDTQYF | - | TRBV11-2 | - | TRBJ2-3
TGTGCCAGCAGCCAATTGGGCCGCGGGGAGACCCAGTACTTC | CASSQLGRGETQYF | - | TRBV5-6 | - | TRBJ2-5
TGCGCCAGCAGTGCCTCGGGACAGGGGTTGAAATGGGATCAGCCCCAGCATTTT | CASSASGQGLKWDQPQHF | TRBD1 | TRBV10-2 | - | TRBJ1-5
TGCGCCAGCAGCTTCTTAGCGGACCCGACCTACGAGCAGTACTTC | CASSFLADPTYEQYF | - | TRBV5-1 | - | TRBJ2-7